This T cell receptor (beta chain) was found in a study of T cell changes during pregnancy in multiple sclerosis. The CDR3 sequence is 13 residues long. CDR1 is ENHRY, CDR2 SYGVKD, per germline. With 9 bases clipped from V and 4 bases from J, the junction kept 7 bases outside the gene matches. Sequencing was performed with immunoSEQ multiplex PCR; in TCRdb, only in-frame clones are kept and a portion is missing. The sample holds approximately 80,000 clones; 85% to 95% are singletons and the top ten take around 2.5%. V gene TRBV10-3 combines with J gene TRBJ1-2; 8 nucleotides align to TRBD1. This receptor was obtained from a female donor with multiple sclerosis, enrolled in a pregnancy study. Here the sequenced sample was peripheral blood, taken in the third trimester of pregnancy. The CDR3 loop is CAISGTGGYGYTF. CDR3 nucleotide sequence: TGTGCCATTTCCGGGACAGGTGGCTATGGCTACACCTTC.